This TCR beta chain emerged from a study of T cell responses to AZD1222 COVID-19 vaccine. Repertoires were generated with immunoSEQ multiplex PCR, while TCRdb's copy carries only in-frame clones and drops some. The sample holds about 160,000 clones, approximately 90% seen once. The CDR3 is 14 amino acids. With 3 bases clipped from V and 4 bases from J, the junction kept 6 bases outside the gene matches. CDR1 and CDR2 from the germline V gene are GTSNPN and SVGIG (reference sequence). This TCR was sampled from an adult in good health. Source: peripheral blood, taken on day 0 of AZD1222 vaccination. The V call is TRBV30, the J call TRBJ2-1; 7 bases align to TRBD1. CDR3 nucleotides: TGTGCCTGGAGCCGGGACAGCCGATACAATGAGCAGTTCTTC. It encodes CAWSRDSRYNEQFF.